This T cell receptor (beta chain) was documented in a study of blood T cells in healthy people across ages. Findings of the study overall: Using unsorted PBMCs precluded a conclusive naive versus antigen-experienced comparison.

Together with a sample-barcoded 5' primer, a J-beta primer mix was included in a second PCR lasting roughly 6 to 12 cycles. TCRdb reanalysed the 5' RACE reads using MiXCR and keeps one entry per CDR3 protein. This sample has about 680,000 distinct CDR3 sequences; approximately 50% occur once, and the top ten carry roughly a third. Deletions cut 5 bases from V and 1 base from J, with 20 bases between. Per the germline V gene, CDR1 is MGHRA and CDR2 is YSYEKL. The CDR3 runs 17 residues. In the case of this clonotype: Its antigen is not known.

This chain connects TRBV4-1 to TRBJ1-1; D gene uncertain. The material sequenced was blood. The source of this sequence is a woman aged 55-69 years in good health. The CDR3 DNA is TGCGCCAGCAGCAACGGGTCGTTCAACAGACGGAACACTGAAGCTTTCTTT. Translated, it gives CASSNGSFNRRNTEAFF.